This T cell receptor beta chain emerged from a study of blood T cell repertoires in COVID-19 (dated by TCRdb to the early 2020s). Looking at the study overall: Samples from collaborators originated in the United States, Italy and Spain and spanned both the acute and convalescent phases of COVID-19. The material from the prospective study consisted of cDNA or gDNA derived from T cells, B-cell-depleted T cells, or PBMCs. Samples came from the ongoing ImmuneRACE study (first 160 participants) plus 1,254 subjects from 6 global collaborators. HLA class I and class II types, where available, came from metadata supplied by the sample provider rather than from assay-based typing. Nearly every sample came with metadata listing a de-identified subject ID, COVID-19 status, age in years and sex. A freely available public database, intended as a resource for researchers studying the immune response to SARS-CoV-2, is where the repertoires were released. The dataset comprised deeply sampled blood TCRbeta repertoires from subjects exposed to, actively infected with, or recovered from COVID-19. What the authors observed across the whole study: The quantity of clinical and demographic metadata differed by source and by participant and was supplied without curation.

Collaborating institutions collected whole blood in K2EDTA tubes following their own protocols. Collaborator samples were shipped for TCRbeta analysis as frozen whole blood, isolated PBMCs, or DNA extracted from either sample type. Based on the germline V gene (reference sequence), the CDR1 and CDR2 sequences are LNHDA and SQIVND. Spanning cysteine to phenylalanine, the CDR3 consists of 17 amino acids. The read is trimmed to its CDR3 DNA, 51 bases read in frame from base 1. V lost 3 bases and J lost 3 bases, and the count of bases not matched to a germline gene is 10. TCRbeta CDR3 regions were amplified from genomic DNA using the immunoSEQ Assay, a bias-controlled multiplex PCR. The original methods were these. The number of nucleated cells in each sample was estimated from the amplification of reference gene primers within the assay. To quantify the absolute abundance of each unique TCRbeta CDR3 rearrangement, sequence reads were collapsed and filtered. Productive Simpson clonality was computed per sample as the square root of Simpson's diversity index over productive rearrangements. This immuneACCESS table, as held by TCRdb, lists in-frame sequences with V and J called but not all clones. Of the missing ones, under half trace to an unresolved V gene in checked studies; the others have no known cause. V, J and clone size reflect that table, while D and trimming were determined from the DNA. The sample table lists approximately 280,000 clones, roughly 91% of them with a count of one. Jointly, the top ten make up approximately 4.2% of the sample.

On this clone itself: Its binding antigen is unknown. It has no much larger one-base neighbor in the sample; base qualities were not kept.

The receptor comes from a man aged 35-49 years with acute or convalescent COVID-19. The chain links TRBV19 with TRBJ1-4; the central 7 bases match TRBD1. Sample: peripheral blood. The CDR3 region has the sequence CASSMLTGQLANEKLFF. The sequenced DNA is TGTGCCAGTAGTATGTTGACAGGGCAGTTGGCTAATGAAAAACTGTTTTTT. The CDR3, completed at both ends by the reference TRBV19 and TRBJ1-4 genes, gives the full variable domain DGGITQSPKYLFRKEGQNVTLSCEQNLNHDAMYWYRQDPGQGLRLIYYSQIVNDFQKGDIAEGYSVSREKKESFPLTVTSAQKNPTAFYLCASSMLTGQLANEKLFFGSGTQLSVL.